A selection of T cell receptor beta chains follows, all from one sample in a study of T-cell reconstitution after alpha-beta-depleted transplantation in children. TCRdb recomputed calls from the PCR reads with MiXCR, one row per CDR3 protein. Among fewer than 250,000 distinct CDR3 sequences listed, approximately 17% were seen once. The sequences come from PBMCs, mostly from graft donor cells, collected 360 days after TCRalphabeta/CD19-depleted stem cell transplant. The receptors were sampled from a male patient under 10 years old who had a stem cell transplant for acute lymphoblastic leukemia, so the T cells may come from the graft donor. The CDR3 runs from the conserved cysteine through the conserved F or W. Fields, in order: J gene, clone size, V gene, D gene, CDR3 protein, CDR3 DNA. The D gene is left open where the match is weak. For some rows the clone size is stated as once, few or many, or as a class when expanded; others skip it.

>TRBJ1-1|few|TRBV5-1|TRBD1
CASSRDRAGTFF
TGCGCCAGCAGCCGTGACAGGGCCGGGACTTTCTTT
>TRBJ2-3|few|TRBV12-3/TRBV12-4|NA
CASREVGPGADTQYF
TGTGCCAGCCGCGAAGTGGGGCCGGGAGCAGATACGCAGTATTTT
>TRBJ2-7|few|TRBV11-2|NA
CASSLIQKGNEQYF
TGTGCCAGCAGCTTAATTCAAAAAGGCAACGAGCAGTACTTC
>TRBJ2-1|NA|TRBV27|TRBD2
CASSLSNPPSGGPYEQFF
TGTGCCAGCAGTTTATCGAACCCCCCCAGCGGGGGGCCCTATGAGCAGTTCTTC
>TRBJ2-1|NA|TRBV11-3|TRBD1
CASSPDRGYSDEQFF
TGTGCCAGCAGCCCCGACAGGGGGTATAGTGATGAGCAGTTCTTC
>TRBJ2-3|NA|TRBV4-3|NA
CASSQVIPDTQYF
TGCGCCAGCAGCCAAGTCATCCCAGATACGCAGTATTTT
>TRBJ2-7|NA|TRBV12-3/TRBV12-4|NA
CASSLFRTTQYF
TGTGCCAGCAGTTTGTTCAGAACGACGCAGTACTTC
>TRBJ2-7|NA|TRBV5-1|TRBD1
CASSLGSWTGAHEQYF
TGCGCCAGCAGCTTGGGCTCGTGGACAGGGGCCCACGAGCAGTACTTC
>TRBJ1-2|NA|TRBV18|NA
CASSTDRVYTF
TGTGCCAGCTCAACCGATCGTGTCTACACCTTC
>TRBJ2-7|few|TRBV7-2|TRBD2
CASRPGLGGNEQYF
TGTGCCAGCCGGCCGGGACTAGGGGGGAACGAGCAGTACTTC
>TRBJ2-3|NA|TRBV5-6|NA
CASSLTYSTDTQYF
TGTGCCAGCAGCTTGACTTATAGCACAGATACGCAGTATTTT
>TRBJ1-2|NA|TRBV12-3/TRBV12-4|NA
CASSPSLLGSGYTF
TGTGCCAGCAGTCCCTCGCTGCTCGGGAGCGGCTACACCTTC
>TRBJ1-1|few|TRBV30|NA
CAWSSWGAAETEAFF
TGTGCCTGGAGCTCTTGGGGGGCGGCGGAGACTGAAGCTTTCTTT
>TRBJ2-5|NA|TRBV3-1|NA
CASSLQSDYQETQYF
TGTGCCAGCAGCCTACAGAGTGACTACCAAGAGACCCAGTACTTC
>TRBJ1-2|few|TRBV28|NA
CASNPGHLYGYTF
TGTGCCAGCAATCCGGGACATTTATATGGCTACACCTTC
>TRBJ1-2|NA|TRBV5-6|TRBD1
CASSGRVEGANGYTF
TGTGCCAGCAGCGGAAGGGTGGAGGGGGCGAACGGCTACACCTTC
>TRBJ1-1|few|TRBV5-6|NA
CASSLWVNTEAFF
TGTGCCAGCAGCTTATGGGTGAACACTGAAGCTTTCTTT
>TRBJ2-1|NA|TRBV27|NA
CASSLPHNEQFF
TGTGCCAGCAGTTTACCTCACAATGAGCAGTTCTTC
>TRBJ1-2|NA|TRBV5-1|NA
CASSLAPPGSGYTF
TGCGCCAGCAGCCTAGCACCGCCGGGGAGTGGCTACACCTTC
>TRBJ2-7|NA|TRBV6-2/TRBV6-3|TRBD1
CASSPYPTGGSYEQYF
TGTGCCAGCAGTCCCTACCCGACAGGGGGCTCCTACGAGCAGTACTTC
>TRBJ2-7|few|TRBV19|NA
CASSRGLRSYEQYF
TGTGCCAGTAGTAGAGGCCTTCGCTCCTACGAGCAGTACTTC
>TRBJ2-1|few|TRBV18|NA
CASSPYQTGLGNEQFF
TGTGCCAGCTCACCATACCAGACAGGCCTGGGGAATGAGCAGTTCTTC